Described below is a single T cell receptor beta chain sequence and its context. Its antigen is currently unknown. The data originate from a study of memory CD4+ T cells and cytomegalovirus serostatus. Looked up from germline, CDR1 is SGHAT and CDR2 is FQNNGV. Trimming stripped 5 bases from V and 6 bases from J, with 11 bases between. The CDR3 contains 14 residues. Under the authors' procedure: After removing out-of-frame reads, approximately 2.2 million distinct TCRbeta sequences remained. Assay used: immunoSEQ multiplex PCR; TCRdb lists only in-frame clones, some missing. The V and J calls and the clone size are those of that table, but D and trimming were determined from the DNA. The sample records 40,000 to 60,000 clones, around 80% being singletons. Single viable CD3+CD4+CD8-CD45RO+ cells were sorted as the memory CD4+ T cells. Serostatus was set by detecting CMV pp150, pp28, p38, p52 IgG. Study outcomes and limitations: About two fifths of the roughly 150 known CMV-associated TCRbeta sequences appeared in CD4+ memory. The CMV-associated TCR signature appears largely within the CD4+ memory repertoire.

This clonotype originated in an adult in good health and CMV-seronegative. The V and J genes are TRBV11-2 and TRBJ1-6; D is uncertain. Sequences were obtained from memory CD4+ T cells from blood. CDR3 sequence: CASSLNAGNSPLHF. DNA for the CDR3: TGTGCCAGCAGCCTAAACGCGGGTAATTCACCCCTCCACTTT.